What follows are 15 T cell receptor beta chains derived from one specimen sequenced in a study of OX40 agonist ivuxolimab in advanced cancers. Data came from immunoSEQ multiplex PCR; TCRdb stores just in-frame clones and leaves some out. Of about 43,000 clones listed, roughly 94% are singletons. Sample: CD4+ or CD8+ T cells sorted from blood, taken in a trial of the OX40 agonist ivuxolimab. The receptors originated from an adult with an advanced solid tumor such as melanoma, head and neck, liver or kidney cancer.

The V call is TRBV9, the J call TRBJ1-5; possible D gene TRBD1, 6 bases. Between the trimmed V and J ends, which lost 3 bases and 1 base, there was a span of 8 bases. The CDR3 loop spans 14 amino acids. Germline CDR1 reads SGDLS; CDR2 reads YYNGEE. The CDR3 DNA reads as TGTGCCAGCAGCGCAACAGGGAGCAATCAGCCCCAGCATTTT. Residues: CASSATGSNQPQHF.

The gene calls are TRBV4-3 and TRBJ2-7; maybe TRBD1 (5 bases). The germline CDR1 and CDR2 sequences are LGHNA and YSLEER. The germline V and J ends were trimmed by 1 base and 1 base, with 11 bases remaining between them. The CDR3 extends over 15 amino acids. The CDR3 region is CASSQGLGQSYEQYF. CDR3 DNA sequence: TGCGCCAGCAGCCAAGGCTTGGGGCAGTCCTACGAGCAGTACTTC.

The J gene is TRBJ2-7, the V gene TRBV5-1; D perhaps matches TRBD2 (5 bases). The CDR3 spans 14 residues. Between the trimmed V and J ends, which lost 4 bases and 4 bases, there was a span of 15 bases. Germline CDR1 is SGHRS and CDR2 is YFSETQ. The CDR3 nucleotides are TGCGCCAGCAGCCTGAGCGAGGGCCGGTACGAGCAGTACTTC. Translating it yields CASSLSEGRYEQYF. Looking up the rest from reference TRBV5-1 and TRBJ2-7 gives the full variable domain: KAGVTQTPRYLIKTRGQQVTLSCSPISGHRSVSWYQQTPGQGLQFLFEYFSETQRNKGNFPGRFSGRQFSNSRSEMNVSTLELGDSALYLCASSLSEGRYEQYFGPGTRLTVT.

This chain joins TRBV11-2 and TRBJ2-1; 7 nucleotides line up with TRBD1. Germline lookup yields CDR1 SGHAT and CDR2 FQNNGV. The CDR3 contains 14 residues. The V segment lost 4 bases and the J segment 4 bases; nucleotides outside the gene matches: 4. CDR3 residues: CASSSGDSYNEQFF. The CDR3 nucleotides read TGTGCCAGCAGCTCTGGGGACAGTTACAATGAGCAGTTCTTC.

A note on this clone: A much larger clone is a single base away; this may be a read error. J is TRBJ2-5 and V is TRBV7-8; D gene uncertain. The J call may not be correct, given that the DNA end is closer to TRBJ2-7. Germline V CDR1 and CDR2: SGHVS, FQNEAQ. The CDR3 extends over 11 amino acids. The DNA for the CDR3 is TGTGCCAGCAGCCCTTCCTACGAGCAGTACTTC. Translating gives CASSPSYEQYF.

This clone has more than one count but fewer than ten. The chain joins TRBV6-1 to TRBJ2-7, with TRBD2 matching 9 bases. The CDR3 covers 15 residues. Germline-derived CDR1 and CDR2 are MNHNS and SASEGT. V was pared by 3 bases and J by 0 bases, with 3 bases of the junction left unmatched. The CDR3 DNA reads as TGTGCCAGCAGTGAGGGTAGCGGGAGCTCCTACGAGCAGTACTTC. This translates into CASSEGSGSSYEQYF.

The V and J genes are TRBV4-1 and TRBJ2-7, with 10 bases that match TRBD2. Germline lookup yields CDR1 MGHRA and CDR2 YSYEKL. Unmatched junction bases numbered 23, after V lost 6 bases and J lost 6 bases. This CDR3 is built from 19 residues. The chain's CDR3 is CASSPTPPGLASLAIEQYF. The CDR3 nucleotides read TGCGCCAGCAGTCCTACCCCCCCGGGACTAGCGTCTCTCGCTATCGAGCAGTACTTC.

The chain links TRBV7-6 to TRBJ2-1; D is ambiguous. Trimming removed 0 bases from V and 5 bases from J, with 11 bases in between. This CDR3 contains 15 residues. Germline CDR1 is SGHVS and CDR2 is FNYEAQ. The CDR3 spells CASSLAPDGHNEQFF. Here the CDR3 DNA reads TGTGCCAGCAGCTTAGCGCCGGACGGACACAATGAGCAGTTCTTC.

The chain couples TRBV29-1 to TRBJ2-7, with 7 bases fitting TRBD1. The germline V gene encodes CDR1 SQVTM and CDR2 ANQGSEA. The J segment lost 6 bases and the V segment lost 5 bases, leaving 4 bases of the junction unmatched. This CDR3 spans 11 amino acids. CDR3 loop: CSVYRGSEQYF. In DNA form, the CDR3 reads TGCAGCGTTTACAGGGGTTCCGAGCAGTACTTC.

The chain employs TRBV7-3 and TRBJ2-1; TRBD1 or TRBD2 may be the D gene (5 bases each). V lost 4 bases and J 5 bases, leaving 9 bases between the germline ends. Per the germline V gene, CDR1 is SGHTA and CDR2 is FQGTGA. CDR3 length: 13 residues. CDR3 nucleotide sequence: TGTGCCAGCAGCTCATGGGGGAACAATGAGCAGTTCTTC. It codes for CASSSWGNNEQFF.

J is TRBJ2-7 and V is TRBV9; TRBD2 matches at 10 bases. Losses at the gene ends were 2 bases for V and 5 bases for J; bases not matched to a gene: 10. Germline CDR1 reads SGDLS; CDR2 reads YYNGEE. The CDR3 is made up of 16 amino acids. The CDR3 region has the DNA TGTGCCAGCAGCGTCGAGGGGCTAGCGGGAGTGAACGAGCAGTACTTC. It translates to CASSVEGLAGVNEQYF. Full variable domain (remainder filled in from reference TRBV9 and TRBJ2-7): DSGVTQTPKHLITATGQRVTLRCSPRSGDLSVYWYQQSLDQGLQFLIQYYNGEERAKGNILERFSAQQFPDLHSELNLSSLELGDSALYFCASSVEGLAGVNEQYFGPGTRLTVT.

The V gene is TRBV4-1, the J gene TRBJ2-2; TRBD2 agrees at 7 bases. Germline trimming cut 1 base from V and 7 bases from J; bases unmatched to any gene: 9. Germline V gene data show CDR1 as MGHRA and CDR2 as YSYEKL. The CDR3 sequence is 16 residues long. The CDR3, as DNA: TGCGCCAGCAGCCAAGCCCAGTTTTGGGGGGGCGGGGAGCTGTTTTTT. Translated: CASSQAQFWGGGELFF.

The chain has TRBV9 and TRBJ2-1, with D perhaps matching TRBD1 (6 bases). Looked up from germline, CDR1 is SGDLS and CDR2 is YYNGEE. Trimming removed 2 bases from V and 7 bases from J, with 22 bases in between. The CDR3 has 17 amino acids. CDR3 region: CASSVLVTGERGNEQFF. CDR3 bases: TGTGCCAGCAGCGTTTTAGTAACCGGCGAGAGGGGGAATGAGCAGTTCTTC.

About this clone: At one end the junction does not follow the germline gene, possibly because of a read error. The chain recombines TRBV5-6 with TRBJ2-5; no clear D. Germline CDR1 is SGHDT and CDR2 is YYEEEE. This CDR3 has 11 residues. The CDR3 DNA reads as TGTGCCAGCAGCCGAGCAGAGGCCCAGTACTTC. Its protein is CASSRAEAQYF.

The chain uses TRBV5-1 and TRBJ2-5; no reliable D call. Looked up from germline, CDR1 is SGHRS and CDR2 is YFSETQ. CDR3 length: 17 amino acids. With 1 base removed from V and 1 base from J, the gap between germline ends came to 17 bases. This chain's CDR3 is CASSLPGVSRSQETQYF. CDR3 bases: TGCGCCAGCAGCTTGCCCGGAGTCTCGCGGTCCCAAGAGACCCAGTACTTC.